This record looks at one T cell receptor (beta chain) sequence and its context. The data were taken from a study of T cells expressing NK-cell markers. The CDR3 spans 13 residues. From germline, CDR1 is SGHVS and CDR2 FQNEAQ. TCRdb re-called the 5' RACE reads and gives one entry per CDR3 protein, without DNA. The sample features about 550,000 distinct CDR3 sequences, with around 4% in its top ten. The sequence was obtained from a young man in good health. The rearrangement links TRBV7-8 to TRBJ2-4; as DNA is missing, the TRBD2 call by TCRdb cannot be tested. The sequencing input was blood T cells: a sorted CD56 or NKG2C T cell subset, CD4+ or CD8+ T cells, or bulk PBMC T cells (not recorded which). The CDR3 spells CASSKTRRSGQYF.